These T cell receptor beta chains were read from a single sample in a study of blood T cell repertoires in COVID-19. Sequencing used immunoSEQ multiplex PCR; TCRdb keeps in-frame clones, though not all of them. The profile shows over 80,000 clones, around 87% of them singletons. The sample taken for sequencing was peripheral blood. Receptors originate from a human donor in a cohort sampled during active COVID-19. Each CDR3 is given with its conserved first and last residue.

TRBJ2-7 TRBV7-2 CASRPRLAGTYEQYF
TRBJ1-1 TRBV4-1 CASSQVVTYTEAFF
TRBJ1-5 TRBV9 CASSVSVDQPQHF
TRBJ2-1 TRBV27 CASAKSWSSYNEQFF
TRBJ2-5 TRBV27 CASSDPWTSGAQETQYF
TRBJ2-1 TRBV10-3 CAALGGGNEQFF
TRBJ1-5 TRBV20-1 CSASVGVGQPQHF
TRBJ1-4 TRBV6-5 CASRGVQGRNEKLFF
TRBJ2-7 TRBV19 CASSTLGTGGNEQYF
TRBJ2-3 TRBV6-4 CASSPGTSRPDTQYF
TRBJ2-7 TRBV4-1 CASSQAREPGSYEQYF
TRBJ2-2 TRBV7-3 CASSLNGGNTGELFF
TRBJ2-7 TRBV7-9 CASSLGQGAYEQYF
TRBJ2-3 TRBV19 CASARTGGFTDTQYF
TRBJ2-1 TRBV3-1/TRBV3-2 CASSHARLAGEDEQFF
TRBJ1-6 TRBV23-1 CASSQSPSGTGYDYNSPLHF
TRBJ2-3 TRBV21-1 CASSQSPGCSTDTQYF
TRBJ2-7 TRBV10-3 CAISDHNYEQYF
TRBJ2-3 TRBV15 CATSRDLRLGGADTQYF
TRBJ2-7 TRBV15 CATSREQGPHEQYF
TRBJ1-2 TRBV18 CASSPGTATYGYTF
TRBJ2-1 TRBV27 CASSLYSGRTSGEQFF
TRBJ2-1 TRBV6-6 CASSYAGGGNEQFF
TRBJ1-1 TRBV4-3 CASSQETGENTEAFF
TRBJ2-2 TRBV7-3 CASSGQPNTGELFF
TRBJ2-7 TRBV7-7 CASSPGLAGVHEQYF
TRBJ1-4 TRBV25-1 CASSEGPTNEKLFF